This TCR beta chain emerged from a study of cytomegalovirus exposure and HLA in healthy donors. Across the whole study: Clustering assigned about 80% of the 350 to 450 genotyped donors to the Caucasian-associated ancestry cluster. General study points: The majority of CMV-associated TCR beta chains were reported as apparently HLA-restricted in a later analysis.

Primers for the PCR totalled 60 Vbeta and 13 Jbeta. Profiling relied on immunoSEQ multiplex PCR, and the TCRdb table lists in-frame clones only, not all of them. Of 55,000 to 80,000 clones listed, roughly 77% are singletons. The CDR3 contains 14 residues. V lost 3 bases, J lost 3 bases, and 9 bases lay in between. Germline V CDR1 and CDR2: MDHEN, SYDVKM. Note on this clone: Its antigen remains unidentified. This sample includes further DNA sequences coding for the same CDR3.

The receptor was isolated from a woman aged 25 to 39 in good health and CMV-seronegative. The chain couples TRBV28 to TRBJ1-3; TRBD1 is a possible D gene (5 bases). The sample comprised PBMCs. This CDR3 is CASSFRGSGNTIYF. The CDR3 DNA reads TGTGCCAGCAGTTTTAGGGGTAGTGGAAACACCATATATTTT.